Below are 10 T cell receptor beta chains sequenced from a single sample in a study of blood T cell repertoires in COVID-19. TCRdb's copy holds only in-frame clones and misses some; the assay was immunoSEQ multiplex PCR. The sample includes 150,000 or so clones, about 70% seen only once; the top ten take approximately 2%. The sample was peripheral blood. These receptor sequences come from a woman in her 70s with acute or convalescent COVID-19.

The chain couples TRBV5-4 to TRBJ1-1; D is possibly TRBD1 (5 bases). Looked up from germline, CDR1 is SGHNT and CDR2 is YYREEE (reference sequence). The CDR3 is 12 amino acids. Trimming cost V 7 bases and J 3 bases, with 10 bases left between them. Here the CDR3 DNA reads TGTGCCAGCGGGGGGGTTGACACTGAAGCTTTCTTT. Amino acid sequence: CASGGVDTEAFF.

The V and J genes are TRBV29-1 and TRBJ1-6, with 7 bases lining up with TRBD1. CDR1 is SQVTM, CDR2 ANQGSEA, per germline. The CDR3 runs to 20 residues. Unmatched junction bases numbered 19, after V lost 0 bases and J lost 5 bases. Here the CDR3 DNA reads TGCAGCGTTGAAGATCGAGGCAGGTGGCCGGGACAGCGGAATAATTCACCCCTCCACTTT. Translated: CSVEDRGRWPGQRNNSPLHF.

This chain uses TRBV19 with TRBJ2-1; weak D call: TRBD2 (6 bases). Trimming stripped 7 bases from V and 2 bases from J, with 9 bases between. The CDR3 runs 13 residues. Germline-derived CDR1 and CDR2 are LNHDA and SQIVND (reference sequence). The CDR3 region has the DNA TGTGCCAGTACCGGGGGTCCCTACAATGAGCAGTTCTTC. Its protein is CASTGGPYNEQFF. The full variable domain, its missing parts supplied by reference TRBV19 and TRBJ2-1, is DGGITQSPKYLFRKEGQNVTLSCEQNLNHDAMYWYRQDPGQGLRLIYYSQIVNDFQKGDIAEGYSVSREKKESFPLTVTSAQKNPTAFYLCASTGGPYNEQFFGPGTRLTVL.

This chain uses TRBV4-3 with TRBJ2-5; D is possibly TRBD2 (6 bases). V lost 4 bases and J lost 2, with 14 bases in between. The CDR3 is 15 amino acids. Germline V CDR1 and CDR2: LGHNA, YSLEER. The CDR3, as DNA: TGCGCCAGCAGCCCGGGGGTGGTAGCACAAGAGACCCAGTACTTC. Translated: CASSPGVVAQETQYF.

This clone was seen more than once but under ten times. In DNA form, the CDR3 reads TGTGCCAGCAGCCTTAAAACAGATACGCAGTATTTT. This gives the protein CASSLKTDTQYF. The chain has TRBV5-8 and TRBJ2-3, with D hard to call. Germline lookup yields CDR1 SGHTS and CDR2 YDEGEE. V dropped 4 bases and J dropped 3 bases, with 6 bases sitting between them. The CDR3 loop spans 12 amino acids.

J is TRBJ1-5 and V is TRBV4-3; the D gene is possibly TRBD1 (6 bases). V shed 3 bases and J shed 6 bases, with 12 bases lying between them. The CDR3 loop spans 14 amino acids. CDR1 LGHNA and CDR2 YSLEER come from the germline V gene. The CDR3 nucleotides are TGCGCCAGCAGCCAGACTACAGGGTTTCAGCCCCAGCATTTT. Protein product: CASSQTTGFQPQHF.

The chain joins TRBV28 to TRBJ2-5; 9 bases line up with TRBD2. The CDR3 length is 17 residues. V lost 6 bases, J lost 4 bases, and 15 bases stayed unmatched. Germline-derived CDR1 and CDR2 are MDHEN and SYDVKM. CDR3 amino acids: CASRGIFAGGFGETQYF. The CDR3 nucleotides are TGTGCCAGCAGGGGGATTTTTGCGGGAGGGTTCGGAGAGACCCAGTACTTC.

The chain joins TRBV7-8 to TRBJ2-2; 13 nucleotides agree with TRBD2. J was trimmed by 8 bases and V by 10 bases; bases with no gene match: 16. Germline assignment: CDR1 SGHVS and CDR2 FQNEAQ. This CDR3 has 17 amino acids. The DNA of the CDR3 is TGTGCCACCAAGAGACAGGGACTAGCGGGGATAACGGGGGAGCTGTTTTTT. Its protein product is CATKRQGLAGITGELFF. The complete variable domain, with remaining parts taken from reference TRBV7-8 and TRBJ2-2, reads GAGVSQSPRYKVAKRGQDVALRCDPISGHVSLFWYQQALGQGPEFLTYFQNEAQLDKSGLPSDRFFAERPEGSVSTLKIQRTQQEDSAVYLCATKRQGLAGITGELFFGEGSRLTVL.

This clone was recorded a few times. V and J are TRBV5-1 and TRBJ2-2, with 8 bases aligning to TRBD1. Germline V gene lookup returns CDR1 SGHRS and CDR2 YFSETQ. J gave up 7 bases and V 5 bases, and 7 bases lay outside the gene matches. The CDR3 has 14 amino acids. CDR3 sequence: CASSPGQEGGELFF. Written as DNA, the CDR3 is TGCGCCAGCAGTCCGGGACAGGAGGGCGGGGAGCTGTTTTTT.

The CDR3: CASSLGSGLAGADTQYF. The DNA of the CDR3 is TGTGCCAGCAGTTTAGGGTCTGGGCTAGCGGGAGCAGATACGCAGTATTTT. The V and J genes are TRBV28 and TRBJ2-3, with 10 bases matching TRBD2. The CDR3 is made up of 17 amino acids. Germline CDR1 and CDR2: MDHEN and SYDVKM. Trimming removed 2 bases from V and 4 bases from J; junction bases left unmatched: 9. Variable domain in full (rest from reference TRBV28 and TRBJ2-3): DVKVTQSSRYLVKRTGEKVFLECVQDMDHENMFWYRQDPGLGLRLIYFSYDVKMKEKGDIPEGYSVSREKKERFSLILESASTNQTSMYLCASSLGSGLAGADTQYFGPGTRLTVL.